A single sample is the source of the 27 T cell receptor beta chains below, sequenced in a study of metastatic and nonmetastatic thyroid tumors. Not a single patient had been given any form of treatment at any point before undergoing thyroid surgery. TCRdb re-called clones from the PCR reads using MiXCR. This table holds roughly 40,000 clones, about 15% found once. Specimen: tumor tissue. All receptors derive from a female donor with papillary thyroid cancer or a benign thyroid nodule (not recorded which). Some clones in this sample may be carry-over from other donors' samples.

The rearrangement links TRBV30 to TRBJ2-2; D might be TRBD2 (6 bases). V was cut by 0 bases and J by 10 bases, with 24 bases left in between. CDR1 is GTSNPN and CDR2 is SVGIG in the germline V gene (reference sequence). This CDR3 has 17 amino acids. As DNA, the CDR3 is TGTGCCTGGAGTGTACCCGGCCGGGAGAGGGGCACCTTGGAGCTGTTTTTT. Translation gives CAWSVPGRERGTLELFF.

Notes on this clone: No conserved phenylalanine or tryptophan is present at the end of the CDR3, so a read error is the likely explanation. The V gene is TRBV19, the J gene TRBJ2-7; 10 bases are shared with TRBD1. The CDR3 is 13 amino acids. The V segment lost 3 bases and the J segment 10 bases; nucleotides outside the gene matches: 6. Per the germline V gene, CDR1 is LNHDA and CDR2 is SQIVND (reference sequence). CDR3 nucleotide sequence: TGTGCCAGTAGTATGACCGGGACAGGGGCTCAGTACCTC. Translated: CASSMTGTGAQYL.

This clone was counted many times. The sample holds other DNA sequences that translate to the same CDR3. The chain is built from TRBV10-3 and TRBJ1-1, with D perhaps matching TRBD1 (5 bases). Looked up from germline, CDR1 is ENHRY and CDR2 is SYGVKD. This CDR3 is built from 11 residues. With 7 bases removed from V and 7 bases from J, the gap between germline ends came to 10 bases. The CDR3 DNA sequence: TGTGCCATCAACCTCGGGGGTGAAGCTTTCTTT. This translates into CAINLGGEAFF.

This clone was seen repeatedly, ten times or more. The chain carries TRBV11-2 and TRBJ2-1; unclear D gene. The CDR3 spans 15 residues. The V gene lost 1 base and the J gene lost 4 bases, with 11 bases spanning the gap. Germline CDR1 is SGHAT and CDR2 is FQNNGV. Here the CDR3 DNA reads TGTGCCAGCAGCTTAGTAACAGCCGCTTACAATGAGCAGTTCTTC. Its translation is CASSLVTAAYNEQFF.

This clone appeared many times. V usage is TRBV20-1 and J usage is TRBJ2-7; D may correspond to TRBD1 or TRBD2 (5 bases each). Germline V gene sequence: CDR1 DFQATT, CDR2 SNEGSKA (reference sequence). CDR3 length: 14 amino acids. Trimming cost V 6 bases and J 3 bases, with 18 bases left between them. CDR3 residues: CSAHGAYPSYEQYF. CDR3 coding DNA: TGCAGTGCACACGGGGCATACCCGAGCTACGAGCAGTACTTC.

This clone was seen ten or more times. The V call is TRBV19, the J call TRBJ2-2; 8 bases agree with TRBD2. The CDR3 totals 15 residues. The junction had 6 bases not matched to a gene; V was cut back by 5 bases and J by 4 bases. The V gene's germline CDR1 is LNHDA and CDR2 SQIVND (reference sequence). The CDR3, as DNA: TGTGCCAGTAGTGAAACTAGCGGCGGCACCGGGGAGCTGTTTTTT. Translated, it gives CASSETSGGTGELFF.

This clone was recorded at least ten times. A read error is possible here, since a much larger clone lies one base away. The sample carries other DNA sequences with the same CDR3. The chain employs TRBV20-1 and TRBJ2-7; 7 bases are a match to TRBD1. The CDR3 covers 15 residues. Germline CDR1 and CDR2: DFQATT and SNEGSKA (reference sequence). The CDR3 bases are TGCAGCGCTAGAGACCTCCGGGACAGCTCCTACGAGCAGTACTTC. Encoded protein: CSARDLRDSSYEQYF.

To note about this clone: Its ends do not fully match the called genes, so a read error is possible. V gene TRBV12-3 or TRBV12-4 combines with J gene TRBJ2-2; D ambiguous. The CDR3 is 12 amino acids. In DNA, the CDR3 is TGTACCAGCTTAATCTGGGGCGGGGAGCTGTTTTTT. Protein sequence: CTSLIWGGELFF.

As regards this clone: With a much larger clone just one base away, this may be a read error. The rearrangement links TRBV5-6 to TRBJ2-3, with D possibly matching TRBD2 (6 bases). Trimming pared 4 bases from V and 6 bases from J, leaving 18 bases between. The CDR3 is made up of 15 amino acids. Germline loops: CDR1 SGHDT, CDR2 YYEEEE. CDR3 sequence: CASSRRVVFSDTQYF. The CDR3 bases are TGTGCCAGCAGCAGGAGGGTAGTATTCTCGGATACGCAGTATTTT.

In regard to this clone: One end of the junction varies from germline; a read error may be responsible. This rearrangement joins TRBV9 to TRBJ1-5; no clear D gene. Germline lookup yields CDR1 SGDLS and CDR2 YYNGEE. The CDR3 runs to 17 residues. The CDR3 here is CASIVDGSPYSNQPQHF. CDR3 bases: TGTGCCAGCATCGTAGACGGCAGTCCTTATAGCAATCAGCCCCAGCATTTT.

The CDR3 reads CASSLASAPMNEQYF. CDR3 in DNA: TGTGCCAGCAGCTTAGCCAGTGCCCCCATGAACGAGCAGTACTTC. V and J are TRBV11-3 and TRBJ2-7; D is ambiguous. CDR1 is SGHNT, CDR2 YENEEA, per germline. V lost 1 base to trimming and J lost 5 bases, with 15 bases between them. This CDR3 is 15 amino acids long.

V gene TRBV25-1 combines with J gene TRBJ2-1; D remains ambiguous. Germline lookup yields CDR1 MGHDK and CDR2 SYGVNS. The CDR3 covers 12 residues. Deletions cut 4 bases from V and 6 bases from J, with 7 bases between. CDR3 sequence: CASSATPNEQFF. The CDR3 DNA reads TGTGCCAGCAGTGCAACTCCCAATGAGCAGTTCTTC.

This clone was counted ten times or more. This chain connects TRBV7-3 to TRBJ2-1, with D perhaps TRBD2 (6 bases). V shed 2 bases and J shed 2 bases, with 10 bases lying between them. In germline, CDR1 is SGHTA, CDR2 FQGTGA. CDR3 length equals 15 residues. The CDR3 nucleotides are TGTGCCAGCAGCTTAGTAGCGGCAACCTACAATGAGCAGTTCTTC. Residues: CASSLVAATYNEQFF.

This clone was counted many times. This chain connects TRBV20-1 to TRBJ2-5; possibly TRBD2 for D (6 bases). This CDR3 is built from 10 residues. With 6 bases removed from V and 9 bases from J, the gap between germline ends came to 11 bases. CDR1 and CDR2 from the germline V gene are DFQATT and SNEGSKA (reference sequence). The CDR3 reads CSAGGRAQYF. The CDR3 DNA reads TGCAGTGCGGGGGGTAGGGCCCAGTACTTC.

The chain combines TRBV20-1 with TRBJ2-1; 9 nucleotides line up with TRBD2. The germline gives CDR1 DFQATT, CDR2 SNEGSKA (reference sequence). V was pared by 6 bases and J by 1 base, with 13 bases of the junction left unmatched. This CDR3 is built from 17 residues. CDR3 loop: CSAGRSGSLGSYNEQFF. Here the CDR3 DNA reads TGCAGTGCCGGACGTAGCGGGAGCCTCGGGTCCTACAATGAGCAGTTCTTC.

This clone was observed many times. The junction shows a germline mismatch at one end, possibly a read error. The chain combines TRBV6-5 with TRBJ1-3; the match to TRBD1 covers 11 bases. The V gene's germline CDR1 is MNHEY and CDR2 SVGAGI. The CDR3 loop spans 18 amino acids. DNA for the CDR3: TGTGTCAGCAGGCGTGCCGGGACAGGGGGAAGCTCTGGAAACACCATATATTTT. It codes for CVSRRAGTGGSSGNTIYF.

This clone was observed a few times. One base away lies a much larger clone, so this may be a sequencing read error. The rearrangement links TRBV7-2 to TRBJ2-3, with D possibly called TRBD1 or TRBD2 (5 bases each). This CDR3 spans 15 amino acids. V lost 7 bases and J 2 bases, leaving 16 bases between the germline ends. Germline CDR1 is SGHTA and CDR2 is FQGNSA. CDR3 residues: CASTVGTLLTDTQYF. CDR3 coding DNA: TGTGCCAGCACGGTTGGGACCCTGCTCACAGATACGCAGTATTTT.

This chain uses TRBV28 with TRBJ1-1; D gene unclear. Per the germline V gene, CDR1 is MDHEN and CDR2 is SYDVKM. The CDR3 length is 15 residues. Trimming removed 4 bases from V and 3 bases from J, with 15 bases in between. Here the CDR3 reads CASSWPEGLDTEAFF. The CDR3 DNA follows: TGTGCCAGCAGTTGGCCAGAGGGCTTGGACACTGAAGCTTTCTTT.

This clone was seen ten or more times. The V and J genes are TRBV12-5 and TRBJ2-3; tentative D call: TRBD2 (6 bases). Germline CDR1 and CDR2: LGHNT and FRNRAP. The germline V and J ends were trimmed by 5 bases and 5 bases, with 14 bases remaining between them. The CDR3 contains 14 residues. CDR3 in DNA: TGTGCTAGTGGTCGGGGGAGCGCACTAGATACGCAGTATTTT. As protein: CASGRGSALDTQYF.

In its sample, this clone was seen many times. V gene TRBV24-1 combines with J gene TRBJ2-5; 9 bases line up with TRBD1. Germline assignment: CDR1 KGHDR and CDR2 SFDVKD. The length of the CDR3 is 17 residues. The V and J ends lost 1 base and 5 bases, in that order; junction bases with no gene match: 10. In nucleotides, the CDR3 is TGTGCCACCAGTGATTTTTCTGGGACAGGGCTTTCGGAGACCCAGTACTTC. As protein: CATSDFSGTGLSETQYF.

As regards this clone: A much more abundant neighbour one base away suggests this may be a read error. V gene TRBV12-5 combines with J gene TRBJ2-7; D gene uncertain. The CDR3 is made up of 14 amino acids. Germline V lookup: CDR1 LGHNT, CDR2 FRNRAP. V lost 8 bases, J lost 0 bases, and 14 bases lay in between. The CDR3 loop is CASSLTASSYEQYF. CDR3 bases: TGTGCTAGTTCCCTGACCGCTAGCTCCTACGAGCAGTACTTC.

A word on this clone: No conserved phenylalanine or tryptophan is present at the end of the CDR3, so a read error is the likely explanation. The J gene is TRBJ2-1, the V gene TRBV6-5; 9 bases fit TRBD2. Trimming removed 5 bases from V and 8 bases from J; junction bases left unmatched: 16. There are 17 residues in the CDR3. The V gene's germline CDR1 is MNHEY and CDR2 SVGAGI. This CDR3 reads CASSQGGGSGSRYEQFL. DNA of the CDR3: TGTGCCAGCAGTCAGGGTGGAGGTAGCGGGAGTAGGTATGAGCAGTTCCTC.

The table lists this clone with many counts. The V gene is TRBV2, the J gene TRBJ2-1; D is uncertain. Germline V CDR1 and CDR2: SNHLY, FYNNEI. This CDR3 has 12 residues. Trimming took off 1 base at V and 10 bases at J, with 8 bases between the two ends. CDR3 loop: CASSEVNSEQFF. CDR3 DNA sequence: TGTGCCAGCAGTGAAGTCAACAGCGAGCAGTTCTTC.

This clone appeared many times. Additional DNA sequences in this sample encode the identical CDR3. V gene TRBV20-1 combines with J gene TRBJ2-4, with no clear D. This CDR3 spans 12 amino acids. Between the trimmed V and J ends, which lost 5 bases and 12 bases, there was a span of 17 bases. CDR1 and CDR2 from the germline V gene are DFQATT and SNEGSKA (reference sequence). CDR3 residues: CSALQLLGRQYF. For the CDR3, the DNA is TGCAGTGCTCTGCAACTTCTAGGGCGTCAGTACTTC.

Details on this clone: A much bigger clone sits one base away, suggesting this may be a read error. The chain recombines TRBV5-1 with TRBJ2-5, with TRBD2 matching over 7 bases. Germline lookup yields CDR1 SGHRS and CDR2 YFSETQ. The CDR3 covers 14 residues. The CDR3 here is CASRLGLIQETQYF. The DNA of the CDR3 is TGCGCCAGCAGATTGGGACTAATCCAAGAGACCCAGTACTTC.

This clone was found many times. The rearrangement uses TRBV7-2 and TRBJ2-7, with D possibly being TRBD1 (6 bases). The CDR3 length is 12 residues. V was cut by 1 base and J by 5 bases, with 6 bases left in between. CDR1 is SGHTA and CDR2 is FQGNSA in the germline V gene. CDR3: CASSLDRDEQYF. CDR3 nucleotides: TGTGCCAGCAGCTTAGACAGGGACGAGCAGTACTTC.

In this sample, this clone turned up many times. This specimen includes other DNA sequences encoding the same CDR3. The chain is built from TRBV28 and TRBJ1-5; 8 positions match TRBD1. There are 17 residues in the CDR3. Germline V CDR1 and CDR2: MDHEN, SYDVKM. Trimming cost V 8 bases and J 4 bases; bases outside gene matches: 16. The CDR3 protein is CASWIGTGLGGNQPQHF. CDR3 nucleotide sequence: TGTGCCAGCTGGATTGGGACAGGCCTCGGGGGTAATCAGCCCCAGCATTTT. Full variable domain (rest looked up from reference TRBV28 and TRBJ1-5): DVKVTQSSRYLVKRTGEKVFLECVQDMDHENMFWYRQDPGLGLRLIYFSYDVKMKEKGDIPEGYSVSREKKERFSLILESASTNQTSMYLCASWIGTGLGGNQPQHFGDGTRLSIL.